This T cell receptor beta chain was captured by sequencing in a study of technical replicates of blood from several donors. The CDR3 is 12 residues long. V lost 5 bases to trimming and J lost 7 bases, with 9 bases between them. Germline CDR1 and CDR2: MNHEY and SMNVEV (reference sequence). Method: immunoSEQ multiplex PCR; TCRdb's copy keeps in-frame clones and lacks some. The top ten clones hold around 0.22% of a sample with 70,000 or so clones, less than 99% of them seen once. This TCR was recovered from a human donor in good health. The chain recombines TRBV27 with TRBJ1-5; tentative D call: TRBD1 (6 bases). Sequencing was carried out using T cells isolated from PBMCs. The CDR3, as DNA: TGTGCCAGCAGTCCAGGGGACCAGCCCCAGCATTTT. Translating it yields CASSPGDQPQHF.